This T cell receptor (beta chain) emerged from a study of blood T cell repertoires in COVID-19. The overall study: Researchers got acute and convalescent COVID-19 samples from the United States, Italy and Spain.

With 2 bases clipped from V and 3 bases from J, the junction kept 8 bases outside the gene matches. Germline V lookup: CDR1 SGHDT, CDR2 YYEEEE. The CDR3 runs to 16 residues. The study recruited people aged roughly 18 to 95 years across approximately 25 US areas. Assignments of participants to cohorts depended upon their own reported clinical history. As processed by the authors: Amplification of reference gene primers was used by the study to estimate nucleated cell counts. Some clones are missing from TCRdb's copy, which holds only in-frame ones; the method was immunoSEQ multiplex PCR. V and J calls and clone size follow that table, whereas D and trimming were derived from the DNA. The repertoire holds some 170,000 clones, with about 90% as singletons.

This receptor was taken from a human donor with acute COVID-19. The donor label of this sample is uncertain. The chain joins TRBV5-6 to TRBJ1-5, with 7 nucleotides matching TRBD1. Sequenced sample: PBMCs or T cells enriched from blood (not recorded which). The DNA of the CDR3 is TGTGCCAGCAGCTTTTCGGGACAGTCATCCAATCAGCCCCAGCATTTT. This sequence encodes CASSFSGQSSNQPQHF.